The present T cell receptor (beta chain) was sequenced within a study of blood T cell repertoires in COVID-19 (dated by TCRdb to the early 2020s). For the wider study: Samples from collaborators originated in the United States, Italy and Spain and spanned both the acute and convalescent phases of COVID-19. The material from the prospective study consisted of cDNA or gDNA derived from T cells, B-cell-depleted T cells, or PBMCs. Subjects who had been exposed to COVID-19, were actively infected with it, or had recovered from it provided the deeply sampled blood TCRbeta repertoires that made up the dataset. The repertoires were made available in a free public database intended to serve as a resource for research on the immune response to SARS-CoV-2. Samples were obtained from the ongoing ImmuneRACE study (first 160 participants) and from about 1,300 subjects provided by 6 global collaborators. Nearly every sample came with metadata listing a de-identified subject ID, COVID-19 status, age in years and sex. HLA class I and class II types, where available, came from metadata supplied by the sample provider rather than from assay-based typing. Beyond this particular receptor, the publication reports: The quantity of clinical and demographic metadata differed by source and by participant and was supplied without curation.

V and J are trimmed by 4 bases and 4 bases, and the gene matches miss 5 bases of the junction. The germline V gene sets CDR1 to SGHTA and CDR2 to FQGTGA. The CDR3, from cysteine to phenylalanine, totals 16 residues. CDR3 DNA only is kept here, 48 bases in frame from base 1. Another Seattle source contributed samples from volunteer blood donors who had recovered from COVID-19. Each collaborating institution followed its own protocols to collect whole blood in K2EDTA tubes. Collaborator samples were shipped for TCRbeta analysis as frozen whole blood, isolated PBMCs, or DNA extracted from either sample type. The immunoSEQ Assay, a bias-controlled multiplex PCR, was used to amplify TCRbeta CDR3 regions from genomic DNA. Per the authors' processing: Within the assay, amplification of reference gene primers was used to estimate how many nucleated cells each sample contained. To quantify the absolute abundance of each unique TCRbeta CDR3 rearrangement, sequence reads were collapsed and filtered. For each sample, productive Simpson clonality was calculated as the square root of Simpson's diversity index over productive rearrangements. The source is immuneACCESS, and TCRdb retained only in-frame sequences with V and J called. Part of the clones is not carried over; for the studies checked, unresolved V genes explain less than half of this, and the remainder is unexplained. Clonal size and the V and J genes are those of that table, whereas D and trimming came from the DNA. The sample profile shows a few hundred thousand clones; about 89% of them were found once. Approximately 9.8% of the sample is held by the ten biggest clonotypes.

This clone has a single count. Its antigen remains undetermined. No clone much larger than this one lies a single base away; base qualities are absent. The sample was peripheral blood. The V and J genes are TRBV7-3 and TRBJ2-3; 13 nucleotides in the junction match TRBD2. The clonotype comes from a man between 35 and 55 years old who had recovered from COVID-19. The sequenced DNA is TGTGCCAGCAGCTCGGGACTAGCGGGACTAGCAGATACGCAGTATTTT. Its translation reads: CASSSGLAGLADTQYF.